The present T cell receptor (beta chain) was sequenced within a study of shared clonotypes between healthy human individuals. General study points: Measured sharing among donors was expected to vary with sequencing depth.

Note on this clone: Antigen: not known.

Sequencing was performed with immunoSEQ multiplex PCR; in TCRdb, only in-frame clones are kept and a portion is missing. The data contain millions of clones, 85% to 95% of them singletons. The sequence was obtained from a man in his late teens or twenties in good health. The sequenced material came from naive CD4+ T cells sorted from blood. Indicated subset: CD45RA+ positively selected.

The DNA for the CDR3 is TGTGCCAGCAGTTTGGGACAGGGGTACGCCTACGAGCAGTACTTC. Protein product: CASSLGQGYAYEQYF. This chain connects TRBV28 to TRBJ2-7; TRBD1 aligns across 10 bases. Trimming cost V 3 bases and J 2 bases; bases outside gene matches: 4. The CDR3 is made up of 15 amino acids. Germline V lookup: CDR1 MDHEN, CDR2 SYDVKM.